The clone carrying this TCR beta chain appeared a few times. Losses at the gene ends were 1 base for V and 0 bases for J; bases not matched to a gene: 0. The CDR3 loop spans 17 amino acids. In germline, CDR1 is LGHDT, CDR2 YNNKEL (reference sequence). After template switching added a universal primer site, the resulting cDNA carried unique molecular identifiers. TCRdb used MiXCR to reprocess the 5' RACE reads, holding one entry per CDR3 protein. The top ten hold about an eighth of the sample, which has some 790,000 distinct CDR3 sequences, roughly 18% seen once. These data come from a study of identical twins. These data were also reused for a study on T cells expressing NK-cell markers. That paper notes: Sorting was limited to alpha-beta TCR-expressing T cells with an anti-gamma-delta TCR antibody in several experiments. Dominance of the CD3+CD56-NKG2C+ fraction by these clonotypes also held in a handful of donors.

The rearrangement joins TRBV3-1 to TRBJ2-1; 13 bases are a match to TRBD2. The clonotype was recovered from a woman in her late teens or twenties in good health. Input material: PBMCs. The CDR3 sequence is CASSQGTSGSSYNEQFF. The CDR3 nucleotides are TGTGCCAGCAGCCAAGGGACTAGCGGGAGCTCCTACAATGAGCAGTTCTTC.